Detailed here is one T cell receptor (beta chain). The antigen is undetermined. At one end, the junction sequence differs from germline, possibly due to a read error. This specimen belongs to a study of post-analysis software for immune sequencing data. Study results and limitations: Five or six TRBV segments, TRBV5-6, TRBV5-1 and TRBV20-1 among them, were found more frequent in patients than controls.

Germline values: CDR1 SGHAT, CDR2 FQNNGV. This CDR3 contains 14 residues. Unique molecular identifiers were present in the TCR beta cDNA libraries. TCRdb passed the PCR reads through MiXCR, listing each CDR3 protein once. Of roughly 570,000 distinct CDR3 sequences listed, around 36% are singletons. The specimen was blood. The TCR comes from a girl aged 2-17 years with multiple sclerosis. The chain has TRBV11-2 and TRBJ2-5; no clear D. The CDR3 region is CTSSLARHQETQYF. The CDR3 DNA sequence: TGTACCAGCAGCTTAGCTCGCCATCAAGAGACCCAGTACTTC. Supplemented by reference TRBV11-2 and TRBJ2-5, the full variable domain reads EAGVAQSPRYKIIEKRQSVAFWCNPISGHATLYWYQQILGQGPKLLIQFQNNGVVDDSQLPKDRFSAERLKGVDSTLKIQPAKLEDSAVYLCTSSLARHQETQYFGPGTRLLVL.